This T cell receptor beta chain emerged from a study of blood T cell repertoires in COVID-19. Study at large: Acute-phase and convalescent COVID-19 samples originated in the United States, Italy and Spain. Sources were T cells, B-cell-depleted T cells, or PBMCs; the material itself was cDNA or gDNA.

In the source study's methods: From reference gene primer amplification, estimates of nucleated cell counts were derived. The assay was immunoSEQ multiplex PCR, and TCRdb's table has in-frame clones only and misses some. That table is the source of V, J and clone size, and D and trimming were worked out from the DNA. The table lists 79,000 or so clones, 75% to 90% of them singletons. The germline V gene has CDR1 SGDLS and CDR2 YYNGEE. The CDR3 contains 16 residues. Between the trimmed V and J ends, which lost 4 bases and 0 bases, there was a span of 14 bases. This receptor was identified in a human donor in a cohort sampled during active COVID-19. The V gene is TRBV9, the J gene TRBJ2-4, with unresolved D. Sequences were obtained from peripheral blood. The CDR3 DNA reads TGTGCCAGCAGCCCACAATCCAACCTAGCCAAAAACATTCAGTACTTC. It specifies CASSPQSNLAKNIQYF.